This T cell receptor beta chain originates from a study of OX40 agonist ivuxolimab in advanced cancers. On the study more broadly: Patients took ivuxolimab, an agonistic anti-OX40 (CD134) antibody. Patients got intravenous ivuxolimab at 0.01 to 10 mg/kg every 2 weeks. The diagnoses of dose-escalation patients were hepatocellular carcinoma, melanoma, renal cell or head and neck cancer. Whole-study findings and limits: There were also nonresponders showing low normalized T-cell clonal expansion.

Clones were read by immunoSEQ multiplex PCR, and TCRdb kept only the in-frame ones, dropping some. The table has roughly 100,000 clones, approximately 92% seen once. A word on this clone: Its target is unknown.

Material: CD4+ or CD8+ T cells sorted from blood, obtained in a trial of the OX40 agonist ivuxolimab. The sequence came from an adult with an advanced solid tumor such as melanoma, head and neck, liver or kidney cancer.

DNA of the CDR3: TGTGCCAGCAGCTTCCGGACTAGCGGTGAGCAGTACTTC. Its translation: CASSFRTSGEQYF. The chain links TRBV7-9 to TRBJ2-7; 10 bases are a match to TRBD2. Germline lookup yields CDR1 SEHNR and CDR2 FQNEAQ (reference sequence). CDR3 length: 13 residues. Germline trimming cut 3 bases from V and 7 bases from J; bases unmatched to any gene: 3.